This T cell receptor beta chain originates from a study of cytomegalovirus exposure and HLA in healthy donors. Amplification used 60 Vbeta primers and 13 Jbeta primers. Generated by immunoSEQ multiplex PCR, the TCRdb table keeps only in-frame clones and is missing some. The sample consists of about 170,000 clones, around 76% of them appearing once. With respect to this clone: Its specificity is not known.

The germline V gene has CDR1 KGHSH and CDR2 LQKENI. The CDR3 covers 14 residues. Trimming left V 0 bases short and J 6 bases short, with 8 bases between. Study findings and constraints: Highest at DRB1 and lowest at HLA-C, TCR association rates differed among HLA loci in a later analysis.

This TCR was sampled from a woman in her 30s in good health and CMV-seropositive. V usage is TRBV18 and J usage is TRBJ1-4; D is possibly TRBD1 (6 bases). Specimen: PBMCs. CDR3 residues: CASSPPPGDEKLFF. The CDR3 nucleotides read TGTGCCAGCTCACCACCTCCAGGGGATGAAAAACTGTTTTTT.